The clone carrying this T cell receptor (beta chain) was detected once. Its cognate antigen is unknown. These data originate in a study of OX40 agonist ivuxolimab in advanced cancers. Across the whole study: Patients received ivuxolimab, an agonistic anti-OX40 (CD134) antibody.

Findings and limits, study-wide: Doses of 0.1 to 3.0 mg/kg were accompanied by clonal expansion of CD4+ and CD8+ blood T cells by week 6.

Method: immunoSEQ multiplex PCR; TCRdb's copy keeps in-frame clones and lacks some. The sample gives roughly 41,000 clones, 82% of which show up once; around 2% is in the top ten. This sequence was found in an adult with an advanced solid tumor such as melanoma, head and neck, liver or kidney cancer. Sequenced material: CD4+ or CD8+ T cells sorted from blood, taken in a trial of the OX40 agonist ivuxolimab.

In nucleotides, the CDR3 is TGCAGTGGGGGCTACAATGAGCAGTTCTTC. Its translation is CSGGYNEQFF. The chain has TRBV20-1 and TRBJ2-1; no definite D call. Germline V gives CDR1 DFQATT, CDR2 SNEGSKA (reference sequence). Trimming pared 7 bases from V and 3 bases from J, leaving 4 bases between. The CDR3 is made up of 10 amino acids.